This is a list of T cell receptor beta chains from one sample in a study of vaccination effects on CD4 cells after COVID-19. Assay used: immunoSEQ multiplex PCR; TCRdb lists only in-frame clones, some missing. The table records 20,000 to 30,000 clones, roughly 77% of them present only once. Their target antigens are unknown. The sample in question was CD4+ T cells from PBMCs cultured with HCoV-NL63 spike peptides, obtained before COVID-19 vaccination. Receptors were obtained from a human donor who had a prior SARS-CoV-2 infection. The conserved cysteine and the conserved F or W are not part of the CDR3 here. The D gene is left open where the match is weak.

V gene: TRBV4-1; D gene: NA; CDR3 protein: ASSHSLGTQY
V gene: TRBV7-3; D gene: NA; CDR3 protein: ASRGDLDTEAF
V gene: TRBV25-1; D gene: NA; CDR3 protein: ASSEAGKGGSPLH
V gene: TRBV7-8; D gene: TRBD1; CDR3 protein: ASIHVTGTGDTGELF
V gene: TRBV24-1; D gene: NA; CDR3 protein: ATSDLADSGFSGNTIY
V gene: TRBV27; D gene: NA; CDR3 protein: ASSFWNGSPLH
V gene: TRBV30; D gene: NA; CDR3 protein: AWSITDEETQY
V gene: TRBV6-2/TRBV6-3; D gene: NA; CDR3 protein: ASSYLGAILEDYGYT
V gene: TRBV6-5; D gene: TRBD1; CDR3 protein: AITGQGAYQPQH
V gene: TRBV5-8; D gene: TRBD1; CDR3 protein: ASSLGWDRVLNEQF
V gene: TRBV18; D gene: NA; CDR3 protein: ASSPLRALEIVQF
V gene: TRBV15; D gene: NA; CDR3 protein: ATSRTANTAYEQY
V gene: TRBV19; D gene: NA; CDR3 protein: ASSIKAMSYNEQF
V gene: TRBV19; D gene: TRBD2; CDR3 protein: ASSIVLAGVWIDTGELF
V gene: TRBV19; D gene: TRBD2; CDR3 protein: ASSMSGARERELHIQY
V gene: TRBV5-5; D gene: NA; CDR3 protein: ASSLEGAETQY
V gene: TRBV7-9; D gene: NA; CDR3 protein: ASSLTGQKYEQY
V gene: TRBV28; D gene: NA; CDR3 protein: ASSFSTANYGYT
V gene: TRBV18; D gene: NA; CDR3 protein: ASSRGVGAKAKNIQY
V gene: TRBV7-3; D gene: TRBD2; CDR3 protein: ASSLIGTSGGPSGELF